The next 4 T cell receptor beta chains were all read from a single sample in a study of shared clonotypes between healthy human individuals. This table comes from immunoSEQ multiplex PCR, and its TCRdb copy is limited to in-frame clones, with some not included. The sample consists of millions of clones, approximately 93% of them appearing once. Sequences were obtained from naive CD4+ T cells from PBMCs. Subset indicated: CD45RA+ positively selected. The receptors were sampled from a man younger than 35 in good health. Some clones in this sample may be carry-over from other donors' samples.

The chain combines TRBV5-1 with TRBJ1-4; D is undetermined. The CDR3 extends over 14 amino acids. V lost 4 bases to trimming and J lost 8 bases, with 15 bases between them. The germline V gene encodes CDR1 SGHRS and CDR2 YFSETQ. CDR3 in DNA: TGCGCCAGCAGCACGGGCACCGAGGGCGAAAAACTGTTTTTT. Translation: CASSTGTEGEKLFF.

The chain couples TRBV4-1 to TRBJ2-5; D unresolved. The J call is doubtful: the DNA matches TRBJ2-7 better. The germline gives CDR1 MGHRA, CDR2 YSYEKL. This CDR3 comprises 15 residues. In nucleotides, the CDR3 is TGCGCCAGCAGCCAAAACCAGAAACCAGACTACGAGCAGTACTTC. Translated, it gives CASSQNQKPDYEQYF.

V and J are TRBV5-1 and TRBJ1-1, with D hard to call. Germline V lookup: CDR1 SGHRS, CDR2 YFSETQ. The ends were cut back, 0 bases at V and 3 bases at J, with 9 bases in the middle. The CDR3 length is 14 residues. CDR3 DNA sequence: TGCGCCAGCAGCTTGGCGATCGGATACACTGAAGCTTTCTTT. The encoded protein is CASSLAIGYTEAFF.

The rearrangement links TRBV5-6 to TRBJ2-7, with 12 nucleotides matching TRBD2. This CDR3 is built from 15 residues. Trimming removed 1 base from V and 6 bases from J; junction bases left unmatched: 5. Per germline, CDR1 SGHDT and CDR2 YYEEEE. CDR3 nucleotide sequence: TGTGCCAGCAGCTTGCTAGCGGGAGGGCCTGCCGAGCAGTACTTC. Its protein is CASSLLAGGPAEQYF.